This T cell receptor (beta chain) was observed in a study of T cells in Graves' hyperthyroidism and ophthalmopathy. Overall study results and limits: The authors' 13 V-J model separated ophthalmopathy from stable hyperthyroidism. Blood samples included most of the expanded thyroid clonotypes exceeding 0.001. Ophthalmopathy was identified by the model a median 6.5 months ahead of onset.

On this clonotype itself: Its antigen is currently unknown.

Researchers amplified the TCR beta CDR3 regions from RNA transcripts. The TCR CDR3 first-round RT-PCR relied on the HTBI primer set. TCRdb passed the multiplex PCR reads through MiXCR, listing each CDR3 protein once. The sample has about 560,000 distinct CDR3 sequences, 46% seen once. The CDR3 contains 14 residues. Germline V gene lookup returns CDR1 SEHNR and CDR2 FQNEAQ (reference sequence). Trimming removed 3 bases at V and 0 bases at J, with 9 bases between. This clonotype originated in a woman aged 18-29 years with Graves' hyperthyroidism. Sequences were obtained from peripheral blood or thyroid tissue (not recorded which). The chain is built from TRBV7-9 and TRBJ2-7; D not resolved. In DNA form, the CDR3 reads TGTGCCAGCAGCTTCGACGGCAGCTCCTACGAGCAGTACTTC. Its translation: CASSFDGSSYEQYF.